This TCR beta chain was identified during a study of response to subunit inactivated influenza vaccine. Overall study findings and caveats: Seasonal influenza vaccination, on each occasion, was suggested by the authors to recruit few new T cells.

Points on this clonotype: What it binds is not known.

The CDR3 runs 15 residues. Germline V gene data show CDR1 as SEHNR and CDR2 as FQNEAQ (reference sequence). The V end was cut by 2 bases, the J end by 0 bases, with 10 bases between. MiXCR was run by TCRdb on the RT-PCR reads, yielding one entry per CDR3 protein. The sample lists 500,000 or so distinct CDR3 sequences, more than 15% occurring once. The sample consisted of CD4+ T cells sorted from PBMCs, taken less than 30 months after vaccination. J is TRBJ2-5 and V is TRBV7-9, with D possibly matching TRBD2 (6 bases). The TCR was taken from a man aged 50 to 69 who received an inactivated influenza vaccine. The CDR3 here is CASSLSGRNQETQYF. CDR3 coding DNA: TGTGCCAGCAGCTTATCCGGGAGAAACCAAGAGACCCAGTACTTC.